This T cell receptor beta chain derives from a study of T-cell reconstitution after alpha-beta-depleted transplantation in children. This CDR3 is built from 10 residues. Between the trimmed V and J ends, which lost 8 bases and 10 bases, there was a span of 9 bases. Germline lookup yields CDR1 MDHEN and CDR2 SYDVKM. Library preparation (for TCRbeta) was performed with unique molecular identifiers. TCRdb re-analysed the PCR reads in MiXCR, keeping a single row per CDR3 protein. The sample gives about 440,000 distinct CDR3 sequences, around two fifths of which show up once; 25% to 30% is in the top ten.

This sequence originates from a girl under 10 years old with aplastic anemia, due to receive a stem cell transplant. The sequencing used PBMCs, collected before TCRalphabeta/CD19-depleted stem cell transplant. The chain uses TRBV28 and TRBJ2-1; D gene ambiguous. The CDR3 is CASSQHEQFF. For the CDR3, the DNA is TGTGCCAGCTCCCAGCACGAGCAGTTCTTC.